Presented here are 18 T cell receptor beta chains from one specimen sequenced in a study of CD8 T cells in ankylosing spondylitis. One entry per CDR3 protein results from TCRdb running MiXCR on the 5' RACE reads. The table records tens of thousands of distinct CDR3 sequences, roughly 9% of them present only once. For these TCRs, the target antigens are not known. Study-level findings and limits: A TCR beta motif of roughly eight highly homologous variants seemed to mark ankylosing spondylitis blood.

Sequenced material: blood, either unsorted or a sorted T cell fraction (not recorded which). The receptors come from a male donor with ankylosing spondylitis.

This clonotype was recorded many times. The V gene is TRBV20-1, the J gene TRBJ1-2; weak D call: TRBD1 (5 bases). The V gene lost 2 bases and the J gene lost 4 bases, with 23 bases spanning the gap. CDR3 length: 17 residues. Germline lookup yields CDR1 DFQATT and CDR2 SNEGSKA (reference sequence). Here the CDR3 DNA reads TGCAGTGCTAGAAAGCCCCTGACGGGGCAGCGAGGCTATGGCTACACCTTC. Encoded protein: CSARKPLTGQRGYGYTF.

V and J are TRBV7-9 and TRBJ2-1; D is perhaps TRBD2 (6 bases). The CDR3 covers 14 residues. Germline lookup yields CDR1 SEHNR and CDR2 FQNEAQ (reference sequence). Trimming left V 5 bases short and J 7 bases short, with 15 bases between. The CDR3 loop reads CASSAETRVNEQFF. The CDR3 coding sequence is TGTGCCAGCAGCGCCGAGACTAGAGTTAATGAGCAGTTCTTC.

This clonotype appeared many times. The CDR3 protein is CAISESGDTQYF. The CDR3 nucleotides read TGTGCCATCAGTGAGTCGGGGGATACGCAGTATTTT. The chain is built from TRBV10-3 and TRBJ2-3; no clear D gene. The CDR3 contains 12 residues. Trimming removed 0 bases from V and 6 bases from J, with 4 bases in between. Germline V gene lookup returns CDR1 ENHRY and CDR2 SYGVKD.

This clonotype was seen repeatedly, ten times or more. The V gene is TRBV13, the J gene TRBJ2-6, with 8 bases that match TRBD1. The CDR3 runs to 18 residues. V was pared by 5 bases and J by 1 base, with 10 bases of the junction left unmatched. Germline V gene data show CDR1 as PRHDT and CDR2 as FYEKMQ (reference sequence). This chain's CDR3 is CASSQDREVLSGANVLTF. In DNA form, the CDR3 reads TGTGCCAGCAGCCAGGACAGGGAGGTTCTGTCTGGGGCCAACGTCCTGACTTTC.

In its sample, this clonotype was seen a few times. The rearrangement uses TRBV7-9 and TRBJ2-1; D unclear. V lost 1 base to trimming and J lost 10 bases, with 11 bases between them. Germline CDR1 and CDR2: SEHNR and FQNEAQ (reference sequence). The CDR3 runs 13 residues. CDR3 DNA: TGTGCCAGCAGCTTAGAGGTAGAAACGGAGCAGTTCTTC. This gives the protein CASSLEVETEQFF.

This chain joins TRBV6-1 and TRBJ1-1; 10 nucleotides agree with TRBD1. The germline CDR1 and CDR2 sequences are MNHNS and SASEGT. The CDR3 runs to 12 residues. Losses at the gene ends were 1 base for V and 11 bases for J; bases not matched to a gene: 1. DNA of the CDR3: TGTGCCAGCAGTGAAGGGACAGGGGGGGCTTTCTTT. Protein sequence: CASSEGTGGAFF.

The chain couples TRBV7-9 to TRBJ2-1, with unresolved D. CDR1 and CDR2 from the germline V gene are SEHNR and FQNEAQ (reference sequence). Trimming pared 4 bases from V and 5 bases from J, leaving 3 bases between. This CDR3 is built from 11 residues. In nucleotides, the CDR3 is TGTGCCAGCAGCTGGGACAATGAGCAGTTCTTC. Its translation is CASSWDNEQFF.

This sequence joins TRBV15 and TRBJ1-6, with 10 bases aligning to TRBD1. Germline values: CDR1 LNHNV, CDR2 YYDKDF (reference sequence). The CDR3 has 16 amino acids. V trimming: 6 bases; J trimming: 8 bases; junction bases outside the gene matches: 10. CDR3 in amino acids: CATRASGDRGYSPLHF. CDR3 in DNA: TGTGCCACCAGGGCTTCCGGGGACAGGGGTTATTCACCCCTCCACTTT. Using reference TRBV15 and TRBJ1-6 for the parts outside the CDR3, the full variable domain is DAMVIQNPRYQVTQFGKPVTLSCSQTLNHNVMYWYQQKSSQAPKLLFHYYDKDFNNEADTPDNFQSRRPNTSFCFLDIRSPGLGDTAMYLCATRASGDRGYSPLHFGNGTRLTVT.

This clonotype was seen many times. The J gene is TRBJ2-3, the V gene TRBV5-1; D gene ambiguous. The V end lost 3 bases, the J end lost 0 bases, and 17 bases lay between the germline ends. The CDR3 sequence is 17 residues long. Per the germline V gene, CDR1 is SGHRS and CDR2 is YFSETQ. The CDR3 DNA sequence: TGCGCCAGCAGCTCCCCAAGGACCCTTGGTAGCACAGATACGCAGTATTTT. As protein: CASSSPRTLGSTDTQYF.

This clonotype was picked up a small number of times. The chain joins TRBV4-1 to TRBJ1-4; the match to TRBD1 covers 8 bases. V lost 2 bases to trimming and J lost 3 bases; unmatched junction nucleotides: 5. Per the germline V gene, CDR1 is MGHRA and CDR2 is YSYEKL. The CDR3 runs 16 residues. In DNA, the CDR3 is TGCGCCAGCAGCCAACGTACAGGGGGGGCTAATGAAAAACTGTTTTTT. Residues: CASSQRTGGANEKLFF.

This clonotype showed up many times. The gene calls are TRBV15 and TRBJ2-7; TRBD1 matches at 10 bases. The J segment lost 5 bases and the V segment lost 5 bases, leaving 9 bases of the junction unmatched. This CDR3 comprises 15 residues. Germline-derived CDR1 and CDR2 are LNHNV and YYDKDF (reference sequence). CDR3: CATSPDRDRGHEQYV. The CDR3 region has the DNA TGTGCCACCAGCCCAGATAGGGACAGGGGCCACGAGCAGTACGTC.

The chain has TRBV3-1 and TRBJ2-3, with TRBD2 identical over 13 bases. Trimming removed 3 bases from V and 3 bases from J; junction bases left unmatched: 6. The CDR3 consists of 17 residues. Germline CDR1 and CDR2: LGHDT and YNNKEL (reference sequence). This CDR3 is CASSQGTSGILTDTQYF. The CDR3 DNA sequence: TGTGCCAGCAGCCAGGGGACTAGCGGGATCTTAACAGATACGCAGTATTTT.

This clonotype was observed a handful of times. This rearrangement joins TRBV3-1 to TRBJ2-3; D might be TRBD1 or TRBD2, each matching 5 bases. Germline V gene data show CDR1 as LGHDT and CDR2 as YNNKEL (reference sequence). This CDR3 contains 16 residues. V shed 4 bases and J shed 4 bases, with 18 bases lying between them. Here the CDR3 reads CASSPAQGRGSDTQYF. The CDR3 DNA sequence: TGTGCCAGCAGCCCCGCCCAGGGACGTGGGTCAGATACGCAGTATTTT.

There are a few counts of this clonotype. The V gene is TRBV7-9, the J gene TRBJ2-5; tentatively, D is TRBD1 (5 bases). Per the germline V gene, CDR1 is SEHNR and CDR2 is FQNEAQ (reference sequence). The V end lost 4 bases, the J end lost 3 bases, and 12 bases lay between the germline ends. The CDR3 is made up of 14 amino acids. CDR3: CASSSRVREETQYF. DNA for the CDR3: TGTGCCAGCAGCTCTCGGGTCAGGGAAGAGACCCAGTACTTC.

This clonotype was found a few times. The chain recombines TRBV10-3 with TRBJ2-2; 7 nucleotides agree with TRBD1. V lost 5 bases, J lost 4 bases, and 4 bases stayed unmatched. The CDR3 is 14 amino acids. In germline, CDR1 is ENHRY, CDR2 SYGVKD. CDR3 in DNA: TGTGCCATCAGTTTCTCAGGGGGCACCGGGGAGCTGTTTTTT. This codes for CAISFSGGTGELFF.

This clonotype was seen ten or more times. The genes are TRBV25-1 and TRBJ1-1, with D tentatively TRBD1 (5 bases). The germline CDR1 and CDR2 sequences are MGHDK and SYGVNS. The germline V and J ends were trimmed by 1 base and 0 bases, with 6 bases remaining between them. This CDR3 region has 14 residues. The CDR3 here is CASSEWDLNTEAFF. In DNA, the CDR3 is TGTGCCAGCAGTGAATGGGACCTGAACACTGAAGCTTTCTTT.

This clonotype has at least ten counts. The V and J genes are TRBV12-3 or TRBV12-4 and TRBJ1-2; D not resolved. V gave up 5 bases and J gave up 6 bases, with 22 bases separating them. The CDR3 covers 16 residues. Here the CDR3 reads CASSQIKKANRDGYTF. CDR3 in DNA: TGTGCCAGCAGTCAGATTAAGAAGGCCAATCGGGATGGCTACACCTTC.

This clonotype was seen a handful of times. CDR3 coding DNA: TGTGCCAGCAGTCCCCGGGACAGCTCCTACGAGCAGTACGTC. Translation: CASSPRDSSYEQYV. The rearrangement uses TRBV27 and TRBJ2-7; 7 bases agree with TRBD1. CDR3 length: 14 amino acids. With 5 bases clipped from V and 0 bases from J, the junction kept 4 bases outside the gene matches. Germline loops: CDR1 MNHEY, CDR2 SMNVEV (reference sequence).